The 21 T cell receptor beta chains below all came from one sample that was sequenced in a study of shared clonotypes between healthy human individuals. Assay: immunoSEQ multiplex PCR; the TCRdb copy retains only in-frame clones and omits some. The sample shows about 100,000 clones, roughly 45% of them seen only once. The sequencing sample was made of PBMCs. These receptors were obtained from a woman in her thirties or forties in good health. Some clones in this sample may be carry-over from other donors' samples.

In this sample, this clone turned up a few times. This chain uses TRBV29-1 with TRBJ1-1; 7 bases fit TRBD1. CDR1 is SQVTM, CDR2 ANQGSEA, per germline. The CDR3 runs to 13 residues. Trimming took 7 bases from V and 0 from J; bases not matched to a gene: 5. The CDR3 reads CSAWDSLNTEAFF. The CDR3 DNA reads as TGCAGCGCGTGGGACAGCTTGAACACTGAAGCTTTCTTT.

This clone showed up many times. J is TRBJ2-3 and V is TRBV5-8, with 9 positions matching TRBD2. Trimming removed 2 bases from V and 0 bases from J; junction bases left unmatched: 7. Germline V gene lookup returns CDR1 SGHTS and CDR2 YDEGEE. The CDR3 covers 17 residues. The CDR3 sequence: CASSLLAGITSTDTQYF. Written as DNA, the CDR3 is TGTGCCAGCAGCTTACTAGCGGGCATTACTAGCACAGATACGCAGTATTTT.

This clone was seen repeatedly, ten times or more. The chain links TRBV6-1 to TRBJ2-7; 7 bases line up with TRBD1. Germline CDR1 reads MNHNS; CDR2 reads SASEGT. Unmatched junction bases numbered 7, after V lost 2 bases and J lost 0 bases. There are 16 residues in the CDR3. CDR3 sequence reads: CASSERAGDSSYEQYF. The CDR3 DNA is TGTGCCAGCAGTGAACGAGCAGGGGACAGCTCCTACGAGCAGTACTTC.

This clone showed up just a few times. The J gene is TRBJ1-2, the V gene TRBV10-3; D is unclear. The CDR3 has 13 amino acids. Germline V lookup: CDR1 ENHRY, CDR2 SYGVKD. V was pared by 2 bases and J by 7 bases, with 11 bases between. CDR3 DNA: TGTGCCATCAGTGAGGAGGGTTCAGCTGGCTACACCTTC. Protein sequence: CAISEEGSAGYTF.

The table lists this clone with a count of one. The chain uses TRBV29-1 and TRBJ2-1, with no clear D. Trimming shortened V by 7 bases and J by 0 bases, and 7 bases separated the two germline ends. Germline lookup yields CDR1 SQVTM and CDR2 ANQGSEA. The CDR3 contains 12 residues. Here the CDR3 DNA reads TGCAGCGGGTGGGACTCCTACAATGAGCAGTTCTTC. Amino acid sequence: CSGWDSYNEQFF.

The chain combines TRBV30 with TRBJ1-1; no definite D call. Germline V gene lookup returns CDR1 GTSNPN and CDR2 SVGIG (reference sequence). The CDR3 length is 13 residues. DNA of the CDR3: TGTTATCCTTCACAGCCCCGGAGGACTGAAGCTTTCTTT. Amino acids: CYPSQPRRTEAFF. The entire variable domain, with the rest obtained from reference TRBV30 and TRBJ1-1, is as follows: SQTIHQWPATLVQPVGSPLSLECTVEGTSNPNLYWYRQAAGRGLQLLFYSVGIGQISSEVPQNLSASRPQDRQFILSSKKLLLSDSGFYLCYPSQPRRTEAFFGQGTRLTVV.

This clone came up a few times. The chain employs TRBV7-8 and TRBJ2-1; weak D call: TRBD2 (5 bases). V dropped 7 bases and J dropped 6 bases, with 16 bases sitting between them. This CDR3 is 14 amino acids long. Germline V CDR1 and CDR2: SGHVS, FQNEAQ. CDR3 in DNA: TGTGCCAGCACCCTTGTGGCTAGCAGCAATGAGCAGTTCTTC. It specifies CASTLVASSNEQFF. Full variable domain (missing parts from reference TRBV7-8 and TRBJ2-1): GAGVSQSPRYKVAKRGQDVALRCDPISGHVSLFWYQQALGQGPEFLTYFQNEAQLDKSGLPSDRFFAERPEGSVSTLKIQRTQQEDSAVYLCASTLVASSNEQFFGPGTRLTVL.

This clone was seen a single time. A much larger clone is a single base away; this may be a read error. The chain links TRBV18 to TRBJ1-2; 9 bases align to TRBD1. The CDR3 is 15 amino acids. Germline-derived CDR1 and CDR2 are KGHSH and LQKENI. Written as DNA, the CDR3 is TGTGCCAGCTCACCACTGACAGGGGGAAGGTCGGGCTACGCCTTC. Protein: CASSPLTGGRSGYAF. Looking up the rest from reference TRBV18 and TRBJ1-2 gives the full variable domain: NAGVMQNPRHLVRRRGQEARLRCSPMKGHSHVYWYRQLPEEGLKFMVYLQKENIIDESGMPKERFSAEFPKEGPSILRIQQVVRGDSAAYFCASSPLTGGRSGYAFGSGTRLTVV.

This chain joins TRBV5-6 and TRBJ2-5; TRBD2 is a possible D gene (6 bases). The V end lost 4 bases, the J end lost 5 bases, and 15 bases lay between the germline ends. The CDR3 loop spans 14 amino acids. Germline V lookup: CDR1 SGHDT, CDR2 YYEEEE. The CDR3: CASSLGTRGETQYF. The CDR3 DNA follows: TGTGCCAGCAGCCTTGGGACCCGGGGGGAGACCCAGTACTTC.

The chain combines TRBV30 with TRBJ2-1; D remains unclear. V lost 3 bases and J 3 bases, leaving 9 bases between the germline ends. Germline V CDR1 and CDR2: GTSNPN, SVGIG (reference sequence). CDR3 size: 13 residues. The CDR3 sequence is CAWSPFRYNEQFF. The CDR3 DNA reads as TGTGCCTGGAGCCCCTTCCGCTACAATGAGCAGTTCTTC.

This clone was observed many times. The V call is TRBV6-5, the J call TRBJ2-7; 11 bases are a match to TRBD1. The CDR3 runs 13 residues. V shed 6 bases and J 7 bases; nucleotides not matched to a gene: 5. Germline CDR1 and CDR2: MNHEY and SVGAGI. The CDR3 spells CASRGQGVFEQYF. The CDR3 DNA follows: TGTGCCAGCAGGGGACAGGGGGTGTTTGAGCAGTACTTC.

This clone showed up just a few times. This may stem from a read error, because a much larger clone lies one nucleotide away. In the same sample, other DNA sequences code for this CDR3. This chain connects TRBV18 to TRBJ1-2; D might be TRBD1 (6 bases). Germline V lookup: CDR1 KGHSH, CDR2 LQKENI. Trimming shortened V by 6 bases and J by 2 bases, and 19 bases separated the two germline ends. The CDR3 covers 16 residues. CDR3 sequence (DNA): TGTGCCAGCTCGGTCCGACAGGATCCGGCGAACTATGGCTACACCTTC. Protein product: CASSVRQDPANYGYTF.

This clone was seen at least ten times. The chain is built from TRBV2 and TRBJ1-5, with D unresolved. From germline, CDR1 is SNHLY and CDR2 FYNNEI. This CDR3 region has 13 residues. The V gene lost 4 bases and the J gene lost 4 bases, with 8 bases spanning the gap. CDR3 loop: CASSGHPNQPQHF. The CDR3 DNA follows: TGTGCCAGCAGTGGACATCCAAATCAGCCCCAGCATTTT. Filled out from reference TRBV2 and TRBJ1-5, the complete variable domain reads EPEVTQTPSHQVTQMGQEVILRCVPISNHLYFYWYRQILGQKVEFLVSFYNNEISEKSEIFDDQFSVERPDGSNFTLKIRSTKLEDSAMYFCASSGHPNQPQHFGDGTRLSIL.

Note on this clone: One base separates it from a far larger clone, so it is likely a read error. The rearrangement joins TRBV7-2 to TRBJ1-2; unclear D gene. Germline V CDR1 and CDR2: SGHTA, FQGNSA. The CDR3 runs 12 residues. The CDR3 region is CASSLLGYGHTF. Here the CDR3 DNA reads TGTGCCAGCAGCTTATTAGGCTATGGCCACACCTTC.

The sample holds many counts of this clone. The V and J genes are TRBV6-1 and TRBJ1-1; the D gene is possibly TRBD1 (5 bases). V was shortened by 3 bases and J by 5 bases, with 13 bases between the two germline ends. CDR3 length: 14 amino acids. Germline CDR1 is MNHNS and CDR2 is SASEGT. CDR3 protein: CASSDSGESTEAFF. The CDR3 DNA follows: TGTGCCAGCAGTGACTCGGGGGAGTCGACTGAAGCTTTCTTT.

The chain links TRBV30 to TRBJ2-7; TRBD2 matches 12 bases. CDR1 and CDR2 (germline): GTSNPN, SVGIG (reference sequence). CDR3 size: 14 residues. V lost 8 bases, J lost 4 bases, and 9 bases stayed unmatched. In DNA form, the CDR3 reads TGTGCCGGCTCTAGCGGGAGGGCGGGGTACGAGCAGTACTTC. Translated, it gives CAGSSGRAGYEQYF. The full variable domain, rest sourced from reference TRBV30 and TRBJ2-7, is SQTIHQWPATLVQPVGSPLSLECTVEGTSNPNLYWYRQAAGRGLQLLFYSVGIGQISSEVPQNLSASRPQDRQFILSSKKLLLSDSGFYLCAGSSGRAGYEQYFGPGTRLTVT.

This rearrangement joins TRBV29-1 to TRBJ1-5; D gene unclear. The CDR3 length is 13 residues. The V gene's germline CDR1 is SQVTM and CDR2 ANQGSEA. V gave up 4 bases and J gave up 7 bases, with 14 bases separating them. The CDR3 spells CSVVPTEGQPQHF. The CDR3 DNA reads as TGCAGCGTTGTTCCCACAGAGGGACAGCCCCAGCATTTT.

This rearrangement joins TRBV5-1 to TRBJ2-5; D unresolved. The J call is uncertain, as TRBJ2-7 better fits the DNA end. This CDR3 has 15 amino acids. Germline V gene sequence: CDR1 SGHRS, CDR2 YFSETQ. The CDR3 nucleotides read TGCGCCAGCAGCTTGGGTTCCGGAAAAACCTACGAGCAGTACTTC. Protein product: CASSLGSGKTYEQYF.

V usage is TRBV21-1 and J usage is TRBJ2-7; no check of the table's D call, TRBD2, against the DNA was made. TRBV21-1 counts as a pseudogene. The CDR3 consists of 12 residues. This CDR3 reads CASSKEGRSCDF. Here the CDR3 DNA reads TGTGCCAGCAGCAAAGAAGGGAGATCCTGCGACTTC.

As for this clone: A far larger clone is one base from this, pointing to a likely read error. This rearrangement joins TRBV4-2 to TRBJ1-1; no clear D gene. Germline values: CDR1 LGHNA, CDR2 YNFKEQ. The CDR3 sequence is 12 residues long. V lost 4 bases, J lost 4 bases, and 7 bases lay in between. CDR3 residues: CASSLPGTEAFF. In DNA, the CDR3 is TGTGCCAGCAGCCTCCCCGGCACTGAAGCTTTCTTT.

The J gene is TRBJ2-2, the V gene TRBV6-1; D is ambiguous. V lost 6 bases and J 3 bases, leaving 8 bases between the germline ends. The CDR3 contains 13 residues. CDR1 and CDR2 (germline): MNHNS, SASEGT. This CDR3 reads CASSRRDTGELFF. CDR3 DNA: TGTGCCAGCAGCCGACGGGACACCGGGGAGCTGTTTTTT.